The text below deals with one T cell receptor beta chain. The antigen is undetermined. This specimen comes from a study of T cell responses to AZD1222 COVID-19 vaccine. Overall study results and limits: Donors were chiefly white British, with a greater number of females, and clonal diversity was perhaps underestimated. At baseline, seropositivity was found in only a handful of AZD1222 recipients.

Clones were sequenced by immunoSEQ multiplex PCR, and TCRdb holds only the in-frame ones, with some missing. The table includes 140,000 to 150,000 clones, about 90% detected once. Germline assignment: CDR1 SGDLS and CDR2 YYNGEE. The CDR3 is made up of 11 amino acids. The V gene lost 0 bases and the J gene lost 7 bases, with 4 bases spanning the gap. The chain recombines TRBV9 with TRBJ1-1, with D unclear. The TCR originated in an adult who received the MenACWY meningococcal vaccine as a control. Sequenced here: peripheral blood, sampled 28 days after the second dose of the MenACWY control vaccine. CDR3 in amino acids: CASSVESEAFF. The CDR3 DNA follows: TGTGCCAGCAGCGTAGAGAGTGAAGCTTTCTTT. Full variable domain (outside the CDR3, taken from reference TRBV9 and TRBJ1-1): DSGVTQTPKHLITATGQRVTLRCSPRSGDLSVYWYQQSLDQGLQFLIQYYNGEERAKGNILERFSAQQFPDLHSELNLSSLELGDSALYFCASSVESEAFFGQGTRLTVV.